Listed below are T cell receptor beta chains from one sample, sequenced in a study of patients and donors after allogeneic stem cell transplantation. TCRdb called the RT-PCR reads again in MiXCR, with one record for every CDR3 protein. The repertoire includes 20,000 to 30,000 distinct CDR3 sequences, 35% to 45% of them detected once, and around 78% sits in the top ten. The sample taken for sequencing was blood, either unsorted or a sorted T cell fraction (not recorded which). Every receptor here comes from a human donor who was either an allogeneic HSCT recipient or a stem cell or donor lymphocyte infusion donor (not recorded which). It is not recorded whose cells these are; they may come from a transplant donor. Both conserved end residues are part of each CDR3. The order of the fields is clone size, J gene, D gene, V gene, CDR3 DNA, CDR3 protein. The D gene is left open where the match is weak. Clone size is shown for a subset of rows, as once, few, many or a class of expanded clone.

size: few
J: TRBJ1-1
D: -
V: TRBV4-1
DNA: TGCGCCAGCAGCCAAGTAGGGGGAAGGAGACGGAATGATTTGAACACTGAAGCTTTCTTT
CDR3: CASSQVGGRRRNDLNTEAFF

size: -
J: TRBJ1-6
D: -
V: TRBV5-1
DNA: TGCGCCAGCAGCCTGACAGAGAGCTCCTATAATTCACCCCTCCACTTT
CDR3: CASSLTESSYNSPLHF

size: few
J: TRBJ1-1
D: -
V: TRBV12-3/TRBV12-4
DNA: TGTGCCAGCAGTTTTGAAAAGTACACTGAAGCTTTCTTT
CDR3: CASSFEKYTEAFF

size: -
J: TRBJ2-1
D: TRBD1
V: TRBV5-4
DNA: TGTGCCAGCAGACCCGGGACAGGGGGTTACAATGAGCAGTTCTTC
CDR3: CASRPGTGGYNEQFF

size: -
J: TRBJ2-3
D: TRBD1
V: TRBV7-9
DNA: TGTGCCAGCAGCTTAGGGGACAGAGATACGCAGTATTTT
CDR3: CASSLGDRDTQYF

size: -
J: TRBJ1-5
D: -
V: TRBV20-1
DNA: TGCAGTGCTAGGACAGGCAATCAGCCCCAGCATTTT
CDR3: CSARTGNQPQHF

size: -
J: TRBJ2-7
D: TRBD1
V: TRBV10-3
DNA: TGTGCCATCATCCATCGGACAGGAAACTCCTACGAGCAGTACTTC
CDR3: CAIIHRTGNSYEQYF

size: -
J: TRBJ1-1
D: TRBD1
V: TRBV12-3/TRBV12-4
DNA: TGTGCCAGCAGTGCCCGACAGGGTTTAAACACTGAAGCTTTCTTT
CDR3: CASSARQGLNTEAFF

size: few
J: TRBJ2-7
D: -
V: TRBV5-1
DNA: TGCGCCAGCAGCTTGTACCGGCTCTCCTACGAGCAGTACTTC
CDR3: CASSLYRLSYEQYF

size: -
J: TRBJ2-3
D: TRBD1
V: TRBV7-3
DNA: TGTGCCAGCAGCTCAAGAGGGAGGACAGGGGGCCTCACAGATACGCAGTATTTT
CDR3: CASSSRGRTGGLTDTQYF

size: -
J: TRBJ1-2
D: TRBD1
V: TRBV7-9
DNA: TGTGCCAGCAGCTTAGCCACAGGGGCCACTAACTATGGCTACACCTTC
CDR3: CASSLATGATNYGYTF

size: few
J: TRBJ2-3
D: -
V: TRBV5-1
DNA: TGCGCCAGCAGCTTGCGTCTGGGGACAGATACGCAGTATTTT
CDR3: CASSLRLGTDTQYF

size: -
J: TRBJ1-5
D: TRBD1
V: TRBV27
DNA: TGTGCCAGCAGTCCACGGACAGGGGCGAACAACAATCAGCCCCAGCATTTT
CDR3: CASSPRTGANNNQPQHF

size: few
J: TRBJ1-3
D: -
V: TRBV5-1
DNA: TGCGCCAGCAGCTTGGAAACAGGAGGAAACACCATATATTTT
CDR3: CASSLETGGNTIYF

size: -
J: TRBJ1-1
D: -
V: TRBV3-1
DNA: TGTGCCAGCAGCCAAGGGGTTGGAAGGGTCACTGAAGCTTTCTTT
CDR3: CASSQGVGRVTEAFF

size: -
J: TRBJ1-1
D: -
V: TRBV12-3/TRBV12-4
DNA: TGTGCCAGCAACCTATCGGGGCATATGAACACTGAAGCTTTCTTT
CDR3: CASNLSGHMNTEAFF

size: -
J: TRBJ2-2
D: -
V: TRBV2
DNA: TGTGCCAGCAGCAAAAGGATAGGACCCGGGGAGCTGTTTTTT
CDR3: CASSKRIGPGELFF

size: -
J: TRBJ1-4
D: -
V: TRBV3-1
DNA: TGTGCCAGCAGCCAAGAGCGTGAAAAACTGTTTTTT
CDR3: CASSQEREKLFF